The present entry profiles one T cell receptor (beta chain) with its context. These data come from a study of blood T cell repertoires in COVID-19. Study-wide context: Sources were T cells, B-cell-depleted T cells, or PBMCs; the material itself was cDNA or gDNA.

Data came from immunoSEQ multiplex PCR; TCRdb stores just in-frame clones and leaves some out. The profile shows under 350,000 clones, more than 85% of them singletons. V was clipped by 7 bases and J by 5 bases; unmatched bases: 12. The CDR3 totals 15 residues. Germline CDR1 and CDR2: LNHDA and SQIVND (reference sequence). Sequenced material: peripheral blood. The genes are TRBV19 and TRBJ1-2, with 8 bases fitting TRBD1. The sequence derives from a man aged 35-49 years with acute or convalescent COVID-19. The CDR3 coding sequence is TGTGCCAGTATCTCATACAGGGACAGGCGGTATGGCTACACCTTC. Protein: CASISYRDRRYGYTF.